The T cell receptor beta chain under discussion was sequenced for a study of chemoradiotherapy in HPV16-positive cancers. About the research overall: Functional T-cell assays on two HPV16-positive patients' cells defined candidate HPV-specific clones and common TCR motifs.

Germline V gene data show CDR1 as SGHVS and CDR2 as FQNEAQ. The CDR3 is made up of 14 amino acids. The trim removed 5 bases at V and 4 bases at J, leaving 6 bases unmatched. Study-wide points: Candidate HPV-specific clones and E7-related TCR motifs grew in tumor during treatment. HPV-specific T cells were functionally defined from only two HPV16-positive patients. In HPV16-positive patients, HPV-responsive T-cell expansion tracked better recurrence-free survival.

As regards this clone: Its antigen is not known.

The repertoire was sequenced with immunoSEQ multiplex PCR; TCRdb's copy has only in-frame clones and lacks some. This sample has about 36,000 clones, with 92% found just once. The sequence derives from a human donor with HPV-associated anogenital cancer. This sequence joins TRBV7-8 and TRBJ1-1; 8 bases match TRBD1. The sample was blood, taken from a patient who underwent chemoradiotherapy. The CDR3, as DNA: TGTGCCAGCAGCGCACAGGGGGAGGGCACTGAAGCTTTCTTT. Translated: CASSAQGEGTEAFF. Supplemented by reference TRBV7-8 and TRBJ1-1, the full variable domain reads GAGVSQSPRYKVAKRGQDVALRCDPISGHVSLFWYQQALGQGPEFLTYFQNEAQLDKSGLPSDRFFAERPEGSVSTLKIQRTQQEDSAVYLCASSAQGEGTEAFFGQGTRLTVV.